The clone carrying this TCR beta chain was detected only a few times. Antigen: not known. The entry originates in a study of cytomegalovirus exposure and HLA in healthy donors. Study background: In a previous analysis, some 120 million unique TCR beta sequences were found from 150 million to 200 million T cells. Study findings and constraints: Cytomegalovirus status, reportedly, was diagnosed with high specificity and sensitivity by the classifier. Later findings reportedly placed an Asian-associated ancestry cluster below the roughly 670-donor mean for N-insertions.

V lost 0 bases and J 4 bases, leaving 10 bases between the germline ends. CDR1 is SGHRS, CDR2 YFSETQ, per germline. This CDR3 region has 14 residues. Amplification used 60 Vbeta primers and 13 Jbeta primers. Measured with immunoSEQ multiplex PCR; TCRdb has only the in-frame clones, and not every one. The sample lists 150,000 to 180,000 clones, less than 80% occurring once. This rearrangement joins TRBV5-1 to TRBJ1-1; D may be TRBD1 (6 bases). The sequence derives from a man between 25 and 39 years old in good health and CMV-seronegative. The sequencing sample was made of PBMCs. The CDR3 protein is CASSLDRVPTEAFF. The DNA for the CDR3 is TGCGCCAGCAGCTTGGACAGGGTCCCCACTGAAGCTTTCTTT.